These 30 T cell receptor beta chains were all obtained from the same sample, sequenced in a study of T cell responses to AZD1222 COVID-19 vaccine. Produced via immunoSEQ multiplex PCR; TCRdb's table is partial and in-frame only. This sample has 120,000 or so clones, with around 80% found just once. Sequencing was performed on peripheral blood, taken on day 0 of AZD1222 vaccination. The origin of the receptors is an adult in good health.

The V call is TRBV5-6, the J call TRBJ2-7; TRBD1 matches at 9 bases. J lost 3 bases, V lost 4 bases, and 5 bases had no gene match. Germline-derived CDR1 and CDR2 are SGHDT and YYEEEE. The CDR3 is 14 amino acids. The chain's CDR3 is CASSTQGQGYEQYF. In DNA form, the CDR3 reads TGTGCCAGCAGCACCCAGGGACAGGGCTACGAGCAGTACTTC.

V is TRBV30 and J is TRBJ1-5, with D perhaps TRBD1 (6 bases). The CDR3 sequence is 15 residues long. Germline V gene lookup returns CDR1 GTSNPN and CDR2 SVGIG (reference sequence). V lost 1 base and J 0 bases, leaving 10 bases between the germline ends. The CDR3 sequence: CAWSEDSHSNQPQHF. CDR3 in DNA: TGTGCCTGGAGTGAGGACAGTCATAGCAATCAGCCCCAGCATTTT.

The chain employs TRBV7-9 and TRBJ1-1; 8 positions match TRBD1. The length of the CDR3 is 16 residues. The germline gives CDR1 SEHNR, CDR2 FQNEAQ (reference sequence). The V segment lost 4 bases and the J segment 1 base; nucleotides outside the gene matches: 8. The CDR3 spells CASSSRGGTGNTEAFF. The CDR3 DNA follows: TGTGCCAGCAGCTCCCGCGGGGGGACAGGGAACACTGAAGCTTTCTTT.

The V call is TRBV25-1, the J call TRBJ2-3; 14 bases line up with TRBD2. CDR3 length: 15 residues. Germline V gene lookup returns CDR1 MGHDK and CDR2 SYGVNS. The trim removed 7 bases at V and 9 bases at J, leaving 9 bases unmatched. The CDR3 reads CASTGLAGGRFTQYF. The CDR3 DNA follows: TGTGCCAGCACCGGACTAGCGGGGGGACGGTTCACGCAGTATTTT. The complete variable domain, with remaining parts taken from reference TRBV25-1 and TRBJ2-3, reads EADIYQTPRYLVIGTGKKITLECSQTMGHDKMYWYQQDPGMELHLIHYSYGVNSTEKGDLSSESTVSRIRTEHFPLTLESARPSHTSQYLCASTGLAGGRFTQYFGPGTRLTVL.

V usage is TRBV2 and J usage is TRBJ2-1, with TRBD1 matching 7 bases. Trimming removed 6 bases from V and 7 bases from J; junction bases left unmatched: 12. Germline V gene lookup returns CDR1 SNHLY and CDR2 FYNNEI. The CDR3 consists of 15 residues. As DNA, the CDR3 is TGTGCCAGCAGGCTACAGGGGATCGGCTTGAATGAGCAGTTCTTC. This translates into CASRLQGIGLNEQFF.

The chain uses TRBV18 and TRBJ2-3; D is unclear. CDR1 KGHSH and CDR2 LQKENI come from the germline V gene. V was clipped by 0 bases and J by 6 bases, with 10 bases between them. The CDR3 runs to 14 residues. The CDR3 nucleotides read TGTGCCAGCTCACCACCGGCGGCCTCGGATACGCAGTATTTT. Its protein is CASSPPAASDTQYF.

The chain employs TRBV28 and TRBJ1-2, with D perhaps TRBD1 (5 bases). Germline V gene sequence: CDR1 MDHEN, CDR2 SYDVKM. V was cut by 7 bases and J by 8 bases, with 11 bases left in between. The CDR3 length is 11 residues. The CDR3 sequence is CASTLGAGYTF. The DNA for the CDR3 is TGTGCCAGCACCCTAGGGGCCGGCTACACCTTC.

The gene calls are TRBV2 and TRBJ2-4; D is ambiguous. CDR3 size: 10 residues. CDR1 SNHLY and CDR2 FYNNEI come from the germline V gene. Trimming took 4 bases from V and 12 from J, leaving 7 bases between them. The CDR3 loop reads CASSVGSQYF. In DNA, the CDR3 is TGTGCCAGCAGTGTGGGCAGTCAGTACTTC.

The V and J genes are TRBV7-6 and TRBJ2-2, with D unclear. Deletions cut 2 bases from V and 0 bases from J, with 13 bases between. The CDR3 contains 17 residues. Germline loops: CDR1 SGHVS, CDR2 FNYEAQ. CDR3 residues: CASSLTVSSANTGELFF. The CDR3 DNA sequence: TGTGCCAGCAGCTTAACGGTCAGCAGCGCGAACACCGGGGAGCTGTTTTTT.

The chain carries TRBV5-1 and TRBJ1-3; possible D gene TRBD1, 5 bases. Trimming stripped 4 bases from V and 0 bases from J, with 11 bases between. Germline CDR1 and CDR2: SGHRS and YFSETQ. The CDR3 has 15 residues. For the CDR3, the DNA is TGCGCCAGCAGCATGATCGGGACCTCTGGAAACACCATATATTTT. It yields the protein CASSMIGTSGNTIYF.

The chain couples TRBV3-1 (or the pseudogene TRBV3-2) to TRBJ1-1; 10 bases agree with TRBD1. The length of the CDR3 is 15 residues. Trimming at V came to 4 bases and at J to 3 bases, leaving 5 bases not matched to a gene. Germline CDR1 is LGHDT and CDR2 is YNNKEL (reference sequence). The DNA of the CDR3 is TGTGCCAGCAGCCGACCCGGGACAGGGGACACTGAAGCTTTCTTT. Protein product: CASSRPGTGDTEAFF.

The chain recombines TRBV19 with TRBJ2-7; D remains ambiguous. V lost 3 bases to trimming and J lost 4 bases, with 10 bases between them. The V gene's germline CDR1 is LNHDA and CDR2 SQIVND (reference sequence). CDR3 length: 13 amino acids. The CDR3 sequence is CASSMFKGYEQYF. The CDR3 coding sequence is TGTGCCAGTAGTATGTTCAAGGGATACGAGCAGTACTTC.

V gene TRBV4-1 combines with J gene TRBJ1-1; no reliable D call. Per germline, CDR1 MGHRA and CDR2 YSYEKL. This CDR3 has 14 residues. V lost 0 bases, J lost 0 bases, and 5 bases lay in between. In DNA form, the CDR3 reads TGCGCCAGCAGCCAAGATGGCATGAACACTGAAGCTTTCTTT. Amino acid sequence: CASSQDGMNTEAFF.

The chain is built from TRBV19 and TRBJ1-1; D gene ambiguous. The CDR3 spans 12 residues. Germline values: CDR1 LNHDA, CDR2 SQIVND (reference sequence). V lost 3 bases, J lost 4 bases, and 6 bases lay in between. The CDR3 spells CASSIRSTEAFF. The DNA for the CDR3 is TGTGCCAGTAGTATCAGGAGCACTGAAGCTTTCTTT.

J is TRBJ2-7 and V is TRBV28; TRBD2 aligns across 9 bases. CDR1 is MDHEN and CDR2 is SYDVKM in the germline V gene. The CDR3 is 16 amino acids. Unmatched junction bases numbered 9, after V lost 3 bases and J lost 3 bases. Written as DNA, the CDR3 is TGTGCCAGCAGTTTGGTTAGCGGGAGTGGTTACTACGAGCAGTACTTC. Translated: CASSLVSGSGYYEQYF. The variable domain in full, completed from reference TRBV28 and TRBJ2-7, reads DVKVTQSSRYLVKRTGEKVFLECVQDMDHENMFWYRQDPGLGLRLIYFSYDVKMKEKGDIPEGYSVSREKKERFSLILESASTNQTSMYLCASSLVSGSGYYEQYFGPGTRLTVT.

This chain joins TRBV19 and TRBJ2-7; 7 positions match TRBD1. This CDR3 has 12 amino acids. Germline V CDR1 and CDR2: LNHDA, SQIVND (reference sequence). The junction had 3 bases not matched to a gene; V was cut back by 6 bases and J by 4 bases. CDR3 sequence: CASSRTGYEQYF. The CDR3 DNA sequence: TGTGCCAGTAGCCGGACAGGTTACGAGCAGTACTTC.

The chain links TRBV28 to TRBJ1-3, with no clear D. The germline V gene has CDR1 MDHEN and CDR2 SYDVKM. The V end lost 6 bases, the J end lost 11 bases, and 17 bases lay between the germline ends. The CDR3 is 13 residues long. As DNA, the CDR3 is TGTGCCAGCAGCACACCCGGCCCTAAGGCCATATATTTT. Translating gives CASSTPGPKAIYF. Full variable domain (outside the CDR3, taken from reference TRBV28 and TRBJ1-3): DVKVTQSSRYLVKRTGEKVFLECVQDMDHENMFWYRQDPGLGLRLIYFSYDVKMKEKGDIPEGYSVSREKKERFSLILESASTNQTSMYLCASSTPGPKAIYFGEGSWLTVV.

The genes are TRBV4-3 and TRBJ1-1, with D unclear. The CDR3 is 13 residues long. Germline CDR1 is LGHNA and CDR2 is YSLEER. Trimming pared 4 bases from V and 3 bases from J, leaving 9 bases between. The CDR3 region has the DNA TGCGCCAGCAGCCCGTCTCACTACACTGAAGCTTTCTTT. Translated, it gives CASSPSHYTEAFF.

This clone has more than one count but fewer than ten. This chain uses TRBV2 with TRBJ1-2, with D unresolved. Deletions cut 3 bases from V and 4 bases from J, with 15 bases between. CDR1 is SNHLY and CDR2 is FYNNEI in the germline V gene. The length of the CDR3 is 15 residues. The DNA of the CDR3 is TGTGCCAGCAGTGACAGGCTCCCCTTCGGCTATGGCTACACCTTC. Its protein is CASSDRLPFGYGYTF.

The chain employs TRBV7-2 and TRBJ2-7, with 14 bases identical to TRBD2. Germline trimming cut 5 bases from V and 2 bases from J; bases unmatched to any gene: 5. Germline values: CDR1 SGHTA, CDR2 FQGNSA. The CDR3 is 16 amino acids. The CDR3 spells CASSPGLAGAAYEQYF. DNA of the CDR3: TGTGCCAGCAGCCCGGGACTAGCGGGAGCCGCCTACGAGCAGTACTTC.

This clone was observed once. The chain has TRBV5-8 and TRBJ1-2; D unresolved. Between the trimmed V and J ends, which lost 4 bases and 2 bases, there was a span of 9 bases. CDR1 is SGHTS and CDR2 is YDEGEE in the germline V gene. The CDR3 sequence is 13 residues long. In DNA form, the CDR3 reads TGTGCCAGCAGCCCTCCCGGCAACTATGGCTACACCTTC. Translation: CASSPPGNYGYTF.

The sample holds a few counts of this clone. The gene calls are TRBV5-1 and TRBJ2-7; 11 bases are shared with TRBD2. Germline V gene lookup returns CDR1 SGHRS and CDR2 YFSETQ. V was pared by 7 bases and J by 4 bases, with 10 bases of the junction left unmatched. CDR3 size: 15 residues. The CDR3 sequence is CASGPGTSGSYEQYF. For the CDR3, the DNA is TGCGCCAGCGGCCCCGGGACTAGCGGTTCATACGAGCAGTACTTC.

This chain joins TRBV6-6 and TRBJ2-7; 12 bases line up with TRBD2. The germline CDR1 and CDR2 sequences are MNHNY and SVGAGI (reference sequence). Trimming at V came to 7 bases and at J to 5 bases, leaving 6 bases not matched to a gene. CDR3 size: 14 residues. The CDR3 DNA sequence: TGTGCCAGCAAACTGACTAGCGGGGGACACGAGCAGTACTTC. Translating it yields CASKLTSGGHEQYF.

The rearrangement links TRBV7-3 to TRBJ1-6; 8 bases map to TRBD1. V was clipped by 5 bases and J by 8 bases; unmatched bases: 5. The CDR3 totals 14 residues. Germline V gene lookup returns CDR1 SGHTA and CDR2 FQGTGA. The CDR3 reads CASSKTGVYSPLHF. The CDR3 nucleotides read TGTGCCAGCAGCAAGACAGGGGTTTATTCACCCCTCCACTTT.

The chain is built from TRBV2 and TRBJ1-4, with a tentative D call TRBD1 (5 bases). The germline V and J ends were trimmed by 7 bases and 14 bases, with 29 bases remaining between them. Germline assignment: CDR1 SNHLY and CDR2 FYNNEI. The CDR3 extends over 16 amino acids. CDR3 sequence (DNA): TGTGCCAGCATCCTCCAGGGAGAGGGGTCAACCCCAGGCCTGTTTTTT. Protein sequence: CASILQGEGSTPGLFF.

V usage is TRBV5-1 and J usage is TRBJ2-1; D is unresolved. V lost 0 bases, J lost 4 bases, and 14 bases lay in between. Germline lookup yields CDR1 SGHRS and CDR2 YFSETQ. This CDR3 contains 16 residues. This CDR3 is CASSLDWVLGYNEQFF. The CDR3 nucleotides read TGCGCCAGCAGCTTGGATTGGGTCCTTGGTTACAATGAGCAGTTCTTC.

CDR3 sequence reads: CASSLTSSTDTQYF. The CDR3 region has the DNA TGTGCCAGCAGCTTAACGTCCAGCACAGATACGCAGTATTTT. The chain is built from TRBV7-2 and TRBJ2-3; D gene unclear. This CDR3 region has 14 residues. From germline, CDR1 is SGHTA and CDR2 FQGNSA. The V and J ends lost 2 bases and 0 bases respectively, with 6 bases between them.

The chain uses TRBV7-2 and TRBJ1-4, with 7 nucleotides matching TRBD1. J lost 5 bases, V lost 5 bases, and 5 bases had no gene match. This CDR3 region has 14 residues. The germline gives CDR1 SGHTA, CDR2 FQGNSA. The CDR3 loop reads CASSPTRGNEKLFF. The DNA for the CDR3 is TGTGCCAGCAGCCCAACCAGGGGGAATGAAAAACTGTTTTTT. The full variable domain, rest sourced from reference TRBV7-2 and TRBJ1-4, is GAGVSQSPSNKVTEKGKDVELRCDPISGHTALYWYRQSLGQGLEFLIYFQGNSAPDKSGLPSDRFSAERTGGSVSTLTIQRTQQEDSAVYLCASSPTRGNEKLFFGSGTQLSVL.

The chain couples TRBV30 to TRBJ1-5; D is ambiguous. The CDR3 extends over 13 amino acids. Germline lookup yields CDR1 GTSNPN and CDR2 SVGIG (reference sequence). V was trimmed by 1 base and J by 11 bases, leaving 15 bases between them. Written as DNA, the CDR3 is TGTGCCTGGAGTGCATCCCCCACCATGGCCCAGCATTTT. This encodes CAWSASPTMAQHF.

The gene calls are TRBV2 and TRBJ2-5; no definite D call. This CDR3 contains 15 residues. The germline V and J ends were trimmed by 5 bases and 4 bases, with 17 bases remaining between them. Per the germline V gene, CDR1 is SNHLY and CDR2 is FYNNEI. This CDR3 is CASSKRYINGETQYF. The CDR3 nucleotides read TGTGCCAGCAGTAAAAGATACATCAATGGAGAGACCCAGTACTTC.